This entry features one T cell receptor beta chain sequence. Antigen: not known. This entry belongs to a study of CD8+ T cells in alopecia areata. Once RNA had been extracted, it was reverse transcribed into cDNA to act as the sequencing template. Clones were read by immunoSEQ multiplex PCR, and TCRdb kept only the in-frame ones, dropping some. Here the sample spans approximately 210,000 clones, about three fifths being singletons. Study results and caveats: Scalp clonality and expanded CD8+ clones among the top 100 showed significant decreases with tofacitinib.

Treatment noted: oral pan-JAK inhibitor, 5-10 mg twice daily. V lost 2 bases and J lost 7, with 18 bases in between. Germline CDR1 reads GTSNPN; CDR2 reads SVGIG (reference sequence). This CDR3 is 16 amino acids long. The sequence came from a human donor with alopecia areata. The sample was CD4+ T cells sorted from blood, taken around week 50, from a patient treated with tofacitinib. The chain has TRBV30 and TRBJ1-6, with TRBD1 as a possible D gene (5 bases). CDR3 nucleotides: TGTGCCTGGAGTCTCAGGGTGATGGCGGAGAATTCACCCCTCCACTTT. This gives the protein CAWSLRVMAENSPLHF.